The present TCR beta chain was sequenced within a study of blood T cell repertoires in COVID-19. For the study at large: T cells, B-cell-depleted T cells, or PBMCs provided the cDNA or gDNA that served as material.

Per germline, CDR1 MNHEY and CDR2 SMNVEV (reference sequence). The junction had 5 bases not matched to a gene; V was cut back by 3 bases and J by 6 bases. This CDR3 has 14 amino acids. As handled by the study authors: Reference gene primers were amplified, and this amplification served to estimate nucleated cell counts. This table comes from immunoSEQ multiplex PCR, and its TCRdb copy is limited to in-frame clones, with some not included. That table furnishes V, J and clone size, whereas the DNA furnished D and trimming. The sample shows under 50,000 clones, 80% to 90% of them seen only once. This clonotype originated in a human donor in a cohort sampled during active COVID-19. This chain links TRBV27 with TRBJ2-7, with 10 bases aligning to TRBD2. The sequencing sample was made of peripheral blood. CDR3 DNA sequence: TGTGCCAGCAGTTTGGCTAGCGGGAGACGCGAGCAGTACTTC. The encoded protein is CASSLASGRREQYF.